This TCR beta chain was sequenced in a study of blood T cells in healthy people across ages. Then a second PCR, running about 6 to 11 cycles, was carried out with a sample-barcoded 5' primer and a J-beta primer mix. A single record per CDR3 protein comes from TCRdb applying MiXCR to the 5' RACE reads. Of about 730,000 distinct CDR3 sequences listed, roughly two fifths are singletons. It was around 10 milliliters of peripheral blood that were drawn from each donor. Per-sample PBMC isolation yielded at least 7 million cells. V dropped 4 bases and J dropped 5; count of bases not matched to a gene: 5. The length of the CDR3 is 14 residues. Looked up from germline, CDR1 is SQVTM and CDR2 is ANQGSEA.

The clonotype comes from a woman in her fifties or sixties in good health. The chain joins TRBV29-1 to TRBJ2-3; 11 bases are a match to TRBD2. The sequenced sample was blood. As DNA, the CDR3 is TGCAGCGTTGTACTAGCGGGAGCGTTAGATACGCAGTATTTT. This translates into CSVVLAGALDTQYF.